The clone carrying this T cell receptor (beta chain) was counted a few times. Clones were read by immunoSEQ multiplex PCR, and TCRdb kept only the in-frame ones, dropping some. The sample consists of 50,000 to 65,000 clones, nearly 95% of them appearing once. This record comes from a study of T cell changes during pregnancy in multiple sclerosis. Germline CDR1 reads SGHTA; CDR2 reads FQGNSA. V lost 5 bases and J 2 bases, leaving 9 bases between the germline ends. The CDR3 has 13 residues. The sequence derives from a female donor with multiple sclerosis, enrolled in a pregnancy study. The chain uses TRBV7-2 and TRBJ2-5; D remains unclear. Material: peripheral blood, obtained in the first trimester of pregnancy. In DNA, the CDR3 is TGTGCCAGCAGCCCCCGAACTCAAGAGACCCAGTACTTC. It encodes CASSPRTQETQYF. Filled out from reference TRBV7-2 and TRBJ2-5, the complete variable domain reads GAGVSQSPSNKVTEKGKDVELRCDPISGHTALYWYRQSLGQGLEFLIYFQGNSAPDKSGLPSDRFSAERTGGSVSTLTIQRTQQEDSAVYLCASSPRTQETQYFGPGTRLLVL.